This TCR beta chain is from a study of Ad26.COV2.S vaccination and SARS-CoV-2 variants. With 0 bases clipped from V and 8 bases from J, the junction kept 0 bases outside the gene matches. Germline V CDR1 and CDR2: LGHNA, YNFKEQ. CDR3 length: 13 amino acids. The treatment is: around 19 received Ad26.COV2.S at low or high dose, single or two shots; roughly 5 received placebo; per-sample allocation not given. Samples came from day 63 after the first vaccine or placebo injection. Libraries were prepared by immunoSEQ multiplex PCR; TCRdb keeps only in-frame clonotypes and omits some of them. The sample records fewer than 600,000 clones, about nine tenths being singletons.

The chain is built from TRBV4-2 and TRBJ2-2, with TRBD1 matching over 7 bases. The receptor comes from a person between 18 and 60 years old who received the Ad26.COV2.S COVID-19 vaccine or a placebo. Here the sequenced sample was peripheral blood, taken in a trial of Ad26.COV2.S vaccine versus placebo. In DNA, the CDR3 is TGTGCCAGCAGCCAAGAACAGGGGGGGGAGCTGTTTTTT. Translating it yields CASSQEQGGELFF.